A single sample is the source of the 27 T cell receptor beta chains below, sequenced in a study of shared clonotypes between healthy human individuals (TCRdb year 2020). The library was built by means of the immunoSEQ multiplex PCR assay. TCRdb stores this immuneACCESS table with in-frame sequences only. Part of the clones is absent; in the studies checked, under half of the shortfall reflects unresolved V genes, and no reason is known for the rest. The sample records 1,100,000 or so clones, 75% to 80% of which are singletons. Approximately 0.5% of the sample comes from the top ten. The sequencing sample was made of memory CD4+ T cells from PBMCs. This specimen's cell subset or site label, per the study, means: CD45RA-negative fraction. The source is a man aged 18 to 30 in good health. Some clones in this sample may be carry-over from other donors' samples.

With respect to this clone: This sample also contains other DNA sequences that code for the same CDR3. V and J are TRBV28 and TRBJ2-5, with 10 bases identical to TRBD1. Germline CDR1 and CDR2: MDHEN and SYDVKM. The CDR3 has 13 residues. The ends lost 6 bases at V and 5 bases at J; junction bases unmatched: 3. The DNA of the CDR3 is TGTGCCAGCAGGAGACAGGGGGCGGAGACCCAGTACTTC. It yields the protein CASRRQGAETQYF.

The chain joins TRBV5-6 to TRBJ2-6; unclear D gene. Germline loops: CDR1 SGHDT, CDR2 YYEEEE. V lost 6 bases, J lost 4 bases, and 8 bases lay in between. The CDR3 has 13 residues. The CDR3, as DNA: TGTGCCAGCAACTGGGCGGGGGCCAACGTCCTGACTTTC. This gives the protein CASNWAGANVLTF.

The chain links TRBV28 to TRBJ1-2; 8 positions agree with TRBD1. Per germline, CDR1 MDHEN and CDR2 SYDVKM. The CDR3 length is 13 residues. The V gene end was trimmed by 6 bases and the J gene end by 3 bases; junction bases not matched to a gene: 3. This CDR3 reads CASSDRGDYGYTF. As DNA, the CDR3 is TGTGCCAGCAGCGACAGGGGAGACTATGGCTACACCTTC.

The table lists this clone with a few counts. This chain uses TRBV7-9 with TRBJ2-3, with D possibly being TRBD1 (6 bases). Germline assignment: CDR1 SEHNR and CDR2 FQNEAQ (reference sequence). This CDR3 has 15 residues. Between the trimmed V and J ends, which lost 5 bases and 1 base, there was a span of 13 bases. The DNA of the CDR3 is TGTGCCAGCAGCACACCCGAGGGGGGCACAGATACGCAGTATTTT. This codes for CASSTPEGGTDTQYF.

The chain combines TRBV27 with TRBJ2-5; tentatively, D is TRBD2 (6 bases). The V and J ends lost 3 bases and 4 bases respectively, with 9 bases between them. CDR1 and CDR2 (germline): MNHEY, SMNVEV (reference sequence). The CDR3 totals 13 residues. This chain's CDR3 is CASSLGGRETQYF. The CDR3 coding sequence is TGTGCCAGCAGTTTGGGGGGTCGAGAGACCCAGTACTTC.

V gene TRBV28 combines with J gene TRBJ1-4, with 8 bases identical to TRBD1. Germline V gene sequence: CDR1 MDHEN, CDR2 SYDVKM. V trimming: 5 bases; J trimming: 8 bases; junction bases outside the gene matches: 4. The CDR3 runs to 13 residues. CDR3 amino acids: CASSTGGREKLFF. The CDR3 DNA is TGTGCCAGCAGTACAGGGGGGAGGGAAAAACTGTTTTTT.

The CDR3 DNA reads TGTGCCATCAGTGTAGCCGAGAACACTGAAGCTTTCTTT. Translated: CAISVAENTEAFF. The V gene is TRBV10-3, the J gene TRBJ1-1; D not resolved. CDR1 and CDR2 (germline): ENHRY, SYGVKD. Trimming shortened V by 4 bases and J by 1 base, and 7 bases separated the two germline ends. CDR3 length: 13 amino acids.

The chain carries TRBV30 and TRBJ1-6; D is uncertain. Trimming stripped 0 bases from V and 6 bases from J, with 6 bases between. The CDR3 sequence is 13 residues long. The germline gives CDR1 GTSNPN, CDR2 SVGIG (reference sequence). The CDR3 is CAWSVSANSPLHF. For the CDR3, the DNA is TGTGCCTGGAGTGTATCGGCTAATTCACCCCTCCACTTT.

The chain recombines TRBV7-2 with TRBJ2-6; TRBD2 agrees at 7 bases. The germline CDR1 and CDR2 sequences are SGHTA and FQGNSA. This CDR3 comprises 17 residues. The V segment lost 3 bases and the J segment 0 bases; nucleotides outside the gene matches: 5. As DNA, the CDR3 is TGTGCCAGCAGCTTTGCGGGGGTTAACTCTGGGGCCAACGTCCTGACTTTC. This encodes CASSFAGVNSGANVLTF.

The chain couples TRBV28 to TRBJ2-1; possible D gene TRBD1, 7 bases. The CDR3 contains 15 residues. The V gene's germline CDR1 is MDHEN and CDR2 SYDVKM. V dropped 4 bases and J dropped 1 base, with 11 bases sitting between them. CDR3 in DNA: TGTGCCAGCAGTTCGGCAGGGGGGTCCTACAATGAGCAGTTCTTC. It yields the protein CASSSAGGSYNEQFF.

The chain couples TRBV5-8 to TRBJ1-2, with 7 bases that match TRBD1. The CDR3 runs to 18 residues. The junction had 15 bases not matched to a gene; V was cut back by 4 bases and J by 0 bases. Germline-derived CDR1 and CDR2 are SGHTS and YDEGEE. This CDR3 reads CASSLAFSGTVANYGYTF. CDR3 coding DNA: TGTGCCAGCAGCCTGGCTTTTTCCGGGACAGTAGCTAACTATGGCTACACCTTC.

This clone appeared once. The chain employs TRBV25-1 and TRBJ1-2; D might be TRBD1 (5 bases). CDR3 size: 15 residues. Germline V CDR1 and CDR2: MGHDK, SYGVNS. The V and J ends lost 1 base and 3 bases respectively, with 12 bases between them. CDR3 amino acids: CASSELGGGDYGYTF. Here the CDR3 DNA reads TGTGCCAGCAGTGAATTGGGGGGAGGGGACTATGGCTACACCTTC.

V and J are TRBV27 and TRBJ1-1; tentatively, D is TRBD1 (6 bases). The V gene lost 8 bases and the J gene lost 0 bases, with 13 bases spanning the gap. The CDR3 sequence is 14 residues long. CDR1 is MNHEY, CDR2 SMNVEV, per germline (reference sequence). The CDR3: CASGGHPMNTEAFF. Here the CDR3 DNA reads TGTGCCAGCGGGGGACATCCTATGAACACTGAAGCTTTCTTT.

The chain uses TRBV28 and TRBJ2-7, with 8 bases that match TRBD1. Germline-derived CDR1 and CDR2 are MDHEN and SYDVKM. Trimming took 5 bases from V and 0 from J; bases not matched to a gene: 6. The CDR3 has 15 residues. This CDR3 reads CASSTRTGSSYEQYF. The CDR3 DNA is TGTGCCAGCAGTACCAGGACAGGGAGCTCCTACGAGCAGTACTTC.

The chain has TRBV5-6 and TRBJ1-1, with 7 bases matching TRBD1. The germline CDR1 and CDR2 sequences are SGHDT and YYEEEE. The CDR3 has 14 residues. V trimming: 0 bases; J trimming: 4 bases; junction bases outside the gene matches: 3. CDR3 in amino acids: CASSLGRGGTEAFF. CDR3 nucleotides: TGTGCCAGCAGCTTGGGCAGGGGGGGCACTGAAGCTTTCTTT.

This chain links TRBV7-2 with TRBJ2-7; 10 positions agree with TRBD2. This CDR3 region has 16 residues. V lost 1 base, J lost 0 bases, and 3 bases stayed unmatched. The germline CDR1 and CDR2 sequences are SGHTA and FQGNSA. The CDR3 DNA follows: TGTGCCAGCAGCTTAGGCCCTAGCGGGAGCTCCTACGAGCAGTACTTC. Encoded protein: CASSLGPSGSSYEQYF.

The V call is TRBV2, the J call TRBJ2-7; D uncertain. The CDR3 totals 13 residues. The V gene's germline CDR1 is SNHLY and CDR2 FYNNEI. V was shortened by 6 bases and J by 6 bases, with 15 bases between the two germline ends. CDR3: CASRMIGSGEQYF. The CDR3 bases are TGTGCCAGCAGGATGATAGGGTCTGGCGAGCAGTACTTC.

The J gene is TRBJ2-7, the V gene TRBV7-6; a possible D gene is TRBD2 (6 bases). Germline-derived CDR1 and CDR2 are SGHVS and FNYEAQ. The V and J ends lost 5 bases and 3 bases respectively, with 14 bases between them. The CDR3 length is 14 residues. The CDR3 sequence is CASSQGLGDYEQYF. In DNA, the CDR3 is TGTGCCAGCAGCCAGGGACTTGGTGACTACGAGCAGTACTTC.

V usage is TRBV7-2 and J usage is TRBJ1-1, with a possible D match to TRBD1 (6 bases). V was cut by 2 bases and J by 0 bases, with 16 bases left in between. Germline-derived CDR1 and CDR2 are SGHTA and FQGNSA. This CDR3 is 17 amino acids long. CDR3 nucleotide sequence: TGTGCCAGCAGCTTATTCCAGGGGCCGGTAATGAACACTGAAGCTTTCTTT. Translation gives CASSLFQGPVMNTEAFF.

The gene calls are TRBV19 and TRBJ2-5; TRBD1 aligns across 7 bases. The CDR3 has 15 residues. The germline V gene has CDR1 LNHDA and CDR2 SQIVND (reference sequence). Trimming took 2 bases from V and 5 from J; bases not matched to a gene: 8. Written as DNA, the CDR3 is TGTGCCAGTAGTATACGTTCGGGACAGCGGGAGACCCAGTACTTC. It specifies CASSIRSGQRETQYF.

The chain uses TRBV11-1 and TRBJ1-4; D ambiguous. CDR3 length: 17 residues. V was shortened by 1 base and J by 6 bases, with 18 bases between the two germline ends. Germline V gene lookup returns CDR1 SGHAT and CDR2 FQDESV (reference sequence). CDR3 bases: TGTGCCAGCAGCTTAGGAAGCGGGAAGGTTGGCGATGAAAAACTGTTTTTT. Amino acid sequence: CASSLGSGKVGDEKLFF.

The chain has TRBV28 and TRBJ2-3, with 11 bases lining up with TRBD2. J gave up 6 bases and V 4 bases, and 15 bases lay outside the gene matches. CDR1 is MDHEN and CDR2 is SYDVKM in the germline V gene. This CDR3 region has 18 residues. This CDR3 reads CASSSSLVLAGGGDTQYF. The DNA of the CDR3 is TGTGCCAGCAGTTCAAGCCTGGTGTTAGCGGGAGGGGGGGATACGCAGTATTTT.

This clone came up once. This sequence joins TRBV29-1 and TRBJ2-1; TRBD2 aligns across 8 bases. Per germline, CDR1 SQVTM and CDR2 ANQGSEA. The CDR3 loop spans 15 amino acids. The trim removed 7 bases at V and 3 bases at J, leaving 11 bases unmatched. CDR3 nucleotide sequence: TGCAGCGGGGGCTCCATAGCGGGGAGCTACAATGAGCAGTTCTTC. Protein product: CSGGSIAGSYNEQFF.

V is TRBV13 and J is TRBJ1-1, with TRBD1 as a possible D gene (5 bases). The CDR3 is made up of 11 amino acids. The germline V gene has CDR1 PRHDT and CDR2 FYEKMQ (reference sequence). Trimming cost V 5 bases and J 7 bases, with 8 bases left between them. CDR3: CASSRDGEAFF. The CDR3, as DNA: TGTGCCAGCAGCAGGGACGGTGAAGCTTTCTTT.

V usage is TRBV28 and J usage is TRBJ1-3; D is undetermined. The germline CDR1 and CDR2 sequences are MDHEN and SYDVKM. Between the trimmed V and J ends, which lost 1 base and 2 bases, there was a span of 3 bases. The CDR3 runs 13 residues. DNA of the CDR3: TGTGCCAGCAGTTTATCGGCTGGAAACACCATATATTTT. Residues: CASSLSAGNTIYF.

Remarks on this clone: This may stem from a read error, because a much larger clone lies one nucleotide away. The V and J genes are TRBV7-3 and TRBJ2-1, with 12 bases lining up with TRBD2. The CDR3 has 15 amino acids. With V trimmed by 6 bases and J by 4 bases, 4 bases remained unmatched. CDR1 SGHTA and CDR2 FQGTGA come from the germline V gene. The CDR3 region has the DNA TGTGCCAGCAGGCTAGCGGGAGGGCCGTACAATGAGCAGTTCTTC. This gives the protein CASRLAGGPYNEQFF. Full variable domain (remainder filled in from reference TRBV7-3 and TRBJ2-1): GAGVSQTPSNKVTEKGKYVELRCDPISGHTALYWYRQSLGQGPEFLIYFQGTGAADDSGLPNDRFFAVRPEGSVSTLKIQRTERGDSAVYLCASRLAGGPYNEQFFGPGTRLTVL.

This clone was seen once. The rearrangement joins TRBV11-3 to TRBJ2-1; 14 bases match TRBD2. Germline trimming cut 5 bases from V and 12 bases from J; bases unmatched to any gene: 9. CDR1 SGHNT and CDR2 YENEEA come from the germline V gene. CDR3 size: 15 residues. The CDR3 region is CASSDHGTSGSGQFF. The CDR3 DNA sequence: TGTGCCAGCAGCGATCACGGGACTAGCGGGAGCGGGCAGTTCTTC.